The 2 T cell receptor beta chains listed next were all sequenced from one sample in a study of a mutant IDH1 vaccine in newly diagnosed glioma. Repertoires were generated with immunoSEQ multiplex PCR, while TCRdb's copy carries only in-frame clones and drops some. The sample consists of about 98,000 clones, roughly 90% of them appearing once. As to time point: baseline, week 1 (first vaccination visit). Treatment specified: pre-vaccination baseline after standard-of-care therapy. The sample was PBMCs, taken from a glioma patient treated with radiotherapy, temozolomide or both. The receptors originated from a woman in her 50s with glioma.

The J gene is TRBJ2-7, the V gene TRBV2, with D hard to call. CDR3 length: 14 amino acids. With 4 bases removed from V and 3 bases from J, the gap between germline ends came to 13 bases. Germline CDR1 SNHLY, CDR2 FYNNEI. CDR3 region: CASSAVPEYYEQYF. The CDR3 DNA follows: TGTGCCAGCAGTGCCGTTCCGGAATACTACGAGCAGTACTTC.

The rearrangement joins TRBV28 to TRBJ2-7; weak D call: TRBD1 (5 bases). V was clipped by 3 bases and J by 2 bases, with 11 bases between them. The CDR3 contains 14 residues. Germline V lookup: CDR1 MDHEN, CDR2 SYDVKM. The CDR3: CASSLFGAAYEQYF. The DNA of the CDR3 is TGTGCCAGCAGTTTGTTTGGGGCGGCCTACGAGCAGTACTTC.